This T cell receptor beta chain was profiled in a study of cytomegalovirus exposure and HLA in healthy donors. Study background: Earlier, 110 million or so unique TCR beta sequences were recovered from roughly 170 million T cells by an analysis. General study points: The study labeled around 160 TCR beta chains cytomegalovirus-associated.

There are a few counts of this clone. Antigen specificity is unknown. The PCR employed 60 Vbeta primers together with 13 Jbeta primers. The repertoire was sequenced with immunoSEQ multiplex PCR; TCRdb's copy has only in-frame clones and lacks some. The profile shows about 87,000 clones, approximately 7.1% of them singletons. V dropped 6 bases and J dropped 1; count of bases not matched to a gene: 5. Germline CDR1 is SGHVS and CDR2 is FQNEAQ. The CDR3 is made up of 14 amino acids. The V gene is TRBV7-8, the J gene TRBJ1-1; 7 bases align to TRBD1. This clonotype was obtained from a man aged 50 or older in good health and CMV-seronegative. Sequencing input: PBMCs. The CDR3 coding sequence is TGTGCCAGCAGTACGACAGGGAGGAACACTGAAGCTTTCTTT. Translation: CASSTTGRNTEAFF.